The 17 T cell receptor beta chains below come from one sample, sequenced in a study of beta chain features in type 1 diabetes. Broader study findings: All four CD4+ subsets of Type 1 diabetes patients contained TCRB CDR3s that were moderately but significantly shorter.

Antigen specificity for these receptors is unknown. cDNA synthesis used the whole RNA isolate, giving expressed TCRB sequences. Clones were read by immunoSEQ multiplex PCR, and TCRdb kept only the in-frame ones, dropping some. In the table there are fewer than 450,000 clones, approximately 12% of which are singletons. The material sequenced was naive CD4+ T cells from blood. These receptors all come from a woman younger than 30 with type 1 diabetes.

This chain links TRBV11-2 with TRBJ2-2; D uncertain. V was trimmed by 1 base and J by 4 bases, leaving 10 bases between them. Germline lookup yields CDR1 SGHAT and CDR2 FQNNGV. The CDR3 contains 15 residues. CDR3 coding DNA: TGTGCCAGCAGCTTAGGAGGCGGCGGCACCGGGGAGCTGTTTTTT. Residues: CASSLGGGGTGELFF.

This clone occurred a few times. The J gene is TRBJ1-4, the V gene TRBV20-1; D is undetermined. V was shortened by 1 base and J by 8 bases, with 5 bases between the two germline ends. Germline assignment: CDR1 DFQATT and CDR2 SNEGSKA (reference sequence). This CDR3 has 11 amino acids. As DNA, the CDR3 is TGCAGTGCTAGAGTGGGCGAAAAACTGTTTTTT. Its translation is CSARVGEKLFF.

This clone has a handful of counts. The chain has TRBV6-1 and TRBJ1-2; no clear D gene. The CDR3 runs to 10 residues. The germline V gene encodes CDR1 MNHNS and CDR2 SASEGT. V was shortened by 7 bases and J by 8 bases, with 8 bases between the two germline ends. CDR3 bases: TGTGCCAGCATCGGAGACGGCTACACCTTC. This translates into CASIGDGYTF.

The genes are TRBV18 and TRBJ2-1, with 7 bases aligning to TRBD2. There are 12 residues in the CDR3. Trimming cost V 2 bases and J 9 bases; bases outside gene matches: 1. The V gene's germline CDR1 is KGHSH and CDR2 LQKENI. CDR3 DNA sequence: TGTGCCAGCTCACCAGGCGGGGGTGAGCAGTTCTTC. Translation gives CASSPGGGEQFF.

The chain couples TRBV14 to TRBJ2-1; TRBD2 matches 10 bases. Germline assignment: CDR1 SGHDN and CDR2 FVKESK. The CDR3 spans 16 residues. V was clipped by 2 bases and J by 3 bases; unmatched bases: 4. Here the CDR3 reads CASSQWVAGGYNEQFF. CDR3 DNA: TGTGCCAGCAGCCAATGGGTAGCGGGGGGCTACAATGAGCAGTTCTTC.

In its sample, this clone was seen a few times. The chain has TRBV18 and TRBJ2-1; D not certain. Germline V gene sequence: CDR1 KGHSH, CDR2 LQKENI. The V end was cut by 6 bases, the J end by 3 bases, with 18 bases between. The CDR3 extends over 16 amino acids. CDR3: CASSGDSTTIYNEQFF. In DNA, the CDR3 is TGTGCCAGCTCCGGAGACTCAACAACCATCTACAATGAGCAGTTCTTC.

This clone was recorded a few times. The rearrangement joins TRBV7-2 to TRBJ2-3, with 11 bases aligning to TRBD2. Germline V gives CDR1 SGHTA, CDR2 FQGNSA. V shed 5 bases and J 3 bases; nucleotides not matched to a gene: 7. The CDR3 loop spans 16 amino acids. This CDR3 is CASSQRVAGGTDTQYF. DNA for the CDR3: TGTGCCAGCAGCCAACGGGTAGCGGGAGGGACAGATACGCAGTATTTT.

V is TRBV11-2 and J is TRBJ1-2; 9 nucleotides match TRBD1. This CDR3 is 14 amino acids long. Per germline, CDR1 SGHAT and CDR2 FQNNGV. V gave up 1 base and J gave up 5 bases; unmatched junction bases: 2. The CDR3 DNA sequence: TGTGCCAGCAGCTTAGGGGACAGGGCGTATGGCTACACCTTC. Amino acids: CASSLGDRAYGYTF. The complete variable domain, with remaining parts taken from reference TRBV11-2 and TRBJ1-2, reads EAGVAQSPRYKIIEKRQSVAFWCNPISGHATLYWYQQILGQGPKLLIQFQNNGVVDDSQLPKDRFSAERLKGVDSTLKIQPAKLEDSAVYLCASSLGDRAYGYTFGSGTRLTVV.

This sequence joins TRBV7-2 and TRBJ1-2; unclear D gene. The CDR3 contains 15 residues. V was clipped by 5 bases and J by 4 bases, with 17 bases between them. Germline values: CDR1 SGHTA, CDR2 FQGNSA. In nucleotides, the CDR3 is TGTGCCAGCAGCCCCGGGTTAACGAGGAGCTATGGCTACACCTTC. It yields the protein CASSPGLTRSYGYTF. The complete variable domain, with remaining parts taken from reference TRBV7-2 and TRBJ1-2, reads GAGVSQSPSNKVTEKGKDVELRCDPISGHTALYWYRQSLGQGLEFLIYFQGNSAPDKSGLPSDRFSAERTGGSVSTLTIQRTQQEDSAVYLCASSPGLTRSYGYTFGSGTRLTVV.

This clone came up a few times. V and J are TRBV28 and TRBJ2-3; tentatively, D is TRBD1 (6 bases). Trimming stripped 4 bases from V and 0 bases from J, with 14 bases between. CDR1 is MDHEN and CDR2 is SYDVKM in the germline V gene. The length of the CDR3 is 16 residues. The CDR3 region has the DNA TGTGCCAGCAGTTCCGGACAGTTTATTAGCACAGATACGCAGTATTTT. This codes for CASSSGQFISTDTQYF.

The table lists this clone with a few counts. This chain connects TRBV5-1 to TRBJ2-7; 10 bases are shared with TRBD2. The germline CDR1 and CDR2 sequences are SGHRS and YFSETQ. The V gene end was trimmed by 2 bases and the J gene end by 5 bases; junction bases not matched to a gene: 4. This CDR3 comprises 14 residues. The CDR3 region has the DNA TGCGCCAGCAGCTTAACTAGCGGGACCCACGAGCAGTACTTC. Its protein product is CASSLTSGTHEQYF.

This rearrangement joins TRBV7-2 to TRBJ2-7; D is uncertain. The V gene's germline CDR1 is SGHTA and CDR2 FQGNSA. The V gene lost 5 bases and the J gene lost 2 bases, with 7 bases spanning the gap. The CDR3 is 12 residues long. DNA of the CDR3: TGTGCCAGCAGCATCGACACCTACGAGCAGTACGTC. This gives the protein CASSIDTYEQYV.

This sequence joins TRBV19 and TRBJ2-1; 7 bases line up with TRBD1. Germline CDR1 LNHDA, CDR2 SQIVND (reference sequence). The CDR3 contains 14 residues. Losses at the gene ends were 7 bases for V and 10 bases for J; bases not matched to a gene: 13. The CDR3: CASTPTGYLVEQFF. CDR3 bases: TGTGCCAGTACCCCGACAGGGTACCTAGTGGAGCAGTTCTTC.

Worth noting for this clone: Within the sample, other DNA sequences also encode this same CDR3. The chain carries TRBV29-1 and TRBJ1-1, with 9 bases that match TRBD1. The CDR3 covers 13 residues. Losses at the gene ends were 6 bases for V and 8 bases for J; bases not matched to a gene: 10. The germline gives CDR1 SQVTM, CDR2 ANQGSEA. The chain's CDR3 is CSVRGQGNTEAFF. The DNA for the CDR3 is TGCAGCGTCAGGGGACAGGGCAATACCGAAGCTTTCTTT.

This CDR3 is CASSPGGTGLYEQYF. The CDR3 DNA follows: TGTGCCAGCTCACCAGGCGGGACAGGCCTCTACGAGCAGTACTTC. This chain uses TRBV18 with TRBJ2-7; 8 bases agree with TRBD1. This CDR3 comprises 15 residues. The germline gives CDR1 KGHSH, CDR2 LQKENI. With 2 bases clipped from V and 3 bases from J, the junction kept 6 bases outside the gene matches.

This chain joins TRBV19 and TRBJ2-7; TRBD2 agrees at 8 bases. The V gene end was trimmed by 5 bases and the J gene end by 6 bases; junction bases not matched to a gene: 9. CDR1 is LNHDA and CDR2 is SQIVND in the germline V gene (reference sequence). The CDR3 covers 14 residues. CDR3 sequence: CASSRTGTSVEQYV. CDR3 sequence (DNA): TGTGCCAGTAGTCGAACCGGGACTAGTGTCGAGCAGTACGTC.

This clone was seen more than once but under ten times. The chain links TRBV29-1 to TRBJ1-3, with a possible D match to TRBD1 (6 bases). V lost 3 bases to trimming and J lost 2 bases, with 8 bases between them. CDR1 is SQVTM, CDR2 ANQGSEA, per germline. The CDR3 totals 13 residues. CDR3 in DNA: TGCAGCGTTGAGGGGGCCACTGGAAACACCATATATTTT. Protein product: CSVEGATGNTIYF.